These 19 T cell receptor beta chains share one sample of origin, sequenced in a study of metastatic and nonmetastatic thyroid tumors (dated by TCRdb to 2020 to 2022). Receptor amplification or capture employed PCR. Sequencing relied on an Illumina HiSeq 4000. The raw public data were reprocessed by TCRdb itself: fastp quality trimming at Q25, MiXCR clonotype calling, in-frame beta chains only. This sample has some 20,000 clones in its table, and about 23% of those were observed once. 8.1% of the sample is held by the ten biggest clonotypes. Before undergoing thyroid surgery, none of the patients had been given any kind of treatment. Material: adjacent normal tissue. These receptor sequences come from a female donor with papillary thyroid cancer or a benign thyroid nodule (not recorded which). Some clones in this sample may be carry-over from other donors' samples.

This clone has just a few counts. CDR3 amino acids: CASSYLVPGIGELFF. Written as DNA, the CDR3 is TGTGCCAGCAGTTACTTGGTTCCGGGGATCGGGGAGCTGTTTTTT. J is TRBJ2-2 and V is TRBV6-5; D possibly corresponds to TRBD2 (5 bases). Trimming stripped 1 base from V and 7 bases from J, with 13 bases between. This CDR3 spans 15 amino acids. CDR1 is MNHEY, CDR2 SVGAGI, per germline.

This clone was observed a handful of times. The genes are TRBV6-1 and TRBJ2-7; no definite D call. The CDR3 length is 14 residues. Germline lookup yields CDR1 MNHNS and CDR2 SASEGT. Trimming removed 7 bases at V and 4 bases at J, with 17 bases between. The CDR3 loop is CASKLVSPSYEQYF. Here the CDR3 DNA reads TGTGCCAGCAAACTCGTAAGCCCTTCATACGAGCAGTACTTC.

This clone was seen a handful of times. The rearrangement joins TRBV28 to TRBJ1-2; TRBD1 matches 8 bases. Germline CDR1 reads MDHEN; CDR2 reads SYDVKM. V was clipped by 5 bases and J by 7 bases; unmatched bases: 9. This CDR3 region has 14 residues. Written as DNA, the CDR3 is TGTGCCAGCAGTCCCGACAGGGGTCTAGGTGGCTACACCTTC. Protein sequence: CASSPDRGLGGYTF.

This clone was seen more than once but under ten times. This rearrangement joins TRBV6-1 to TRBJ2-6, with D tentatively TRBD1 (7 bases). There are 17 residues in the CDR3. Germline CDR1 is MNHNS and CDR2 is SASEGT. Trimming removed 7 bases at V and 0 bases at J, with 16 bases between. CDR3 loop: CASKPQGGNSGANVLTF. The DNA for the CDR3 is TGTGCCAGCAAGCCTCAGGGGGGTAACTCTGGGGCCAACGTCCTGACTTTC.

A few counts support this clone. The chain joins TRBV12-3 or TRBV12-4 to TRBJ1-2, with 7 positions matching TRBD1. V dropped 6 bases and J dropped 4; count of bases not matched to a gene: 14. The CDR3 has 16 amino acids. The CDR3 loop is CASSLSRDSPIYGYTF. For the CDR3, the DNA is TGTGCCAGCAGCTTGAGCCGGGACAGCCCGATCTATGGCTACACCTTC.

This clone was seen ten or more times. V gene TRBV19 combines with J gene TRBJ1-6; D remains unclear. CDR3 length: 12 residues. Trimming shortened V by 3 bases and J by 10 bases, and 7 bases separated the two germline ends. CDR1 and CDR2 (germline): LNHDA, SQIVND (reference sequence). The CDR3 here is CASSISRSPLHF. The CDR3 DNA sequence: TGTGCCAGTAGTATTTCTCGATCACCCCTCCACTTT.

As DNA, the CDR3 is TGCGCCAGCAGCTTTTTAGCGAACACTGAAGCTTTCTTT. Translating gives CASSFLANTEAFF. The V call is TRBV5-1, the J call TRBJ1-1, with D uncertain. Germline V CDR1 and CDR2: SGHRS, YFSETQ. This CDR3 is 13 amino acids long. Trimming took 2 bases from V and 1 from J, leaving 6 bases between them.

This chain connects TRBV7-2 to TRBJ2-7; maybe TRBD2 (7 bases). The CDR3 extends over 15 amino acids. The V end lost 0 bases, the J end lost 2 bases, and 11 bases lay between the germline ends. CDR1 is SGHTA, CDR2 FQGNSA, per germline. The CDR3 protein is CASSLAGGAPYEQYF. The CDR3 DNA is TGTGCCAGCAGCTTAGCGGGGGGGGCCCCCTACGAGCAGTACTTC.

This clone turned up a few times. A much larger clone lies a single base off, so this may be a read error. No conserved phenylalanine or tryptophan ends this CDR3, so it is likely a read error. The rearrangement uses TRBV27 and TRBJ1-4, with 8 bases identical to TRBD1. Trimming at V came to 6 bases and at J to 1 base, leaving 4 bases not matched to a gene. The CDR3 totals 15 residues. Looked up from germline, CDR1 is MNHEY and CDR2 is SMNVEV (reference sequence). DNA of the CDR3: TGTGCCAGCAGCTCCGACAGGGGAACTAATGAAAAACTGTTTCTT. Translating it yields CASSSDRGTNEKLFL.

The chain joins TRBV19 to TRBJ1-5, with no clear D. Germline assignment: CDR1 LNHDA and CDR2 SQIVND (reference sequence). The CDR3 runs to 15 residues. Trimming took off 2 bases at V and 5 bases at J, with 13 bases between the two ends. CDR3 sequence (DNA): TGTGCCAGTAGTATACAGTCCAGACCCGATCAGCCCCAGCATTTT. Translated, it gives CASSIQSRPDQPQHF.

This clone ranks as medium-sized. The rearrangement links TRBV2 to TRBJ2-1, with a possible D match to TRBD1 (5 bases). Germline values: CDR1 SNHLY, CDR2 FYNNEI. The CDR3 extends over 16 amino acids. V was cut by 1 base and J by 2 bases, with 12 bases left in between. The CDR3 region is CASSEVWGPAYNEQFF. CDR3 DNA: TGTGCCAGCAGTGAAGTGTGGGGCCCCGCCTACAATGAGCAGTTCTTC. Complete variable domain (other parts from reference TRBV2 and TRBJ2-1): EPEVTQTPSHQVTQMGQEVILRCVPISNHLYFYWYRQILGQKVEFLVSFYNNEISEKSEIFDDQFSVERPDGSNFTLKIRSTKLEDSAMYFCASSEVWGPAYNEQFFGPGTRLTVL.

A few counts support this clone. The V gene is TRBV2, the J gene TRBJ2-7; the D gene is possibly TRBD1 (5 bases). Trimming removed 6 bases from V and 4 bases from J, with 16 bases in between. The CDR3 has 14 amino acids. Looked up from germline, CDR1 is SNHLY and CDR2 is FYNNEI. CDR3: CASSVQVRCYEQYF. In nucleotides, the CDR3 is TGTGCCAGCAGCGTACAGGTCCGGTGTTACGAGCAGTACTTC.

V gene TRBV6-9 combines with J gene TRBJ2-7; TRBD1 is a possible D gene (5 bases). Germline V gene data show CDR1 as MNHGY and CDR2 as SVAAGI. Trimming cost V 2 bases and J 7 bases, with 6 bases left between them. There are 11 residues in the CDR3. CDR3 sequence (DNA): TGTGCCAGCAGTTATAGGGGAGAGCAGTACTTC. As protein: CASSYRGEQYF.

This clone is termed medium-sized (0.01 to 0.1%). The chain has TRBV28 and TRBJ2-5; maybe TRBD2 (6 bases). Germline V gene data show CDR1 as MDHEN and CDR2 as SYDVKM. This CDR3 spans 15 amino acids. The ends were cut back, 2 bases at V and 2 bases at J, with 12 bases in the middle. As DNA, the CDR3 is TGTGCCAGCAGTTTAATCGGACTAAGACAAGAGACCCAGTACTTC. This sequence encodes CASSLIGLRQETQYF. The full variable domain, completed using reference TRBV28 and TRBJ2-5, is DVKVTQSSRYLVKRTGEKVFLECVQDMDHENMFWYRQDPGLGLRLIYFSYDVKMKEKGDIPEGYSVSREKKERFSLILESASTNQTSMYLCASSLIGLRQETQYFGPGTRLLVL.

Ten or more counts support this clone. Different DNA sequences within this sample yield the same CDR3. The genes are TRBV5-4 and TRBJ2-7; D might be TRBD2 (5 bases). CDR3 length: 13 amino acids. CDR1 and CDR2 (germline): SGHNT, YYREEE (reference sequence). V lost 1 base and J lost 7, with 12 bases in between. The CDR3: CASSLPFSGEQYF. CDR3 sequence (DNA): TGTGCCAGCAGCTTGCCTTTTTCGGGGGAGCAGTACTTC. Complete variable domain (other parts from reference TRBV5-4 and TRBJ2-7): ETGVTQSPTHLIKTRGQQVTLRCSSQSGHNTVSWYQQALGQGPQFIFQYYREEENGRGNFPPRFSGLQFPNYSSELNVNALELDDSALYLCASSLPFSGEQYFGPGTRLTVT.

V and J are TRBV4-2 and TRBJ2-7, with 8 bases that match TRBD2. CDR3 length: 14 amino acids. Germline V CDR1 and CDR2: LGHNA, YNFKEQ. J gave up 3 bases and V 2 bases, and 3 bases lay outside the gene matches. The CDR3 sequence is CASSQRAGGYEQYF. The CDR3 coding sequence is TGTGCCAGCAGCCAACGGGCGGGAGGCTACGAGCAGTACTTC.

This clone was recorded many times. This chain links TRBV2 with TRBJ2-3, with D unresolved. The CDR3 consists of 15 residues. V was shortened by 2 bases and J by 0 bases, with 9 bases between the two germline ends. Germline assignment: CDR1 SNHLY and CDR2 FYNNEI. The CDR3 protein is CASSESGSSTDTQYF. The CDR3, as DNA: TGTGCCAGCAGTGAATCGGGCAGTAGCACAGATACGCAGTATTTT.

This clone showed up many times. This chain joins TRBV28 and TRBJ1-2; D uncertain. Germline loops: CDR1 MDHEN, CDR2 SYDVKM. This CDR3 has 13 residues. Between the trimmed V and J ends, which lost 7 bases and 4 bases, there was a span of 13 bases. The chain's CDR3 is CASKEGSGYGYTF. The CDR3 bases are TGTGCCAGCAAGGAGGGTTCGGGCTATGGCTACACCTTC.

Sample share makes this clone medium-sized. V and J are TRBV20-1 and TRBJ2-5; unclear D gene. CDR3 length: 13 amino acids. CDR1 is DFQATT, CDR2 SNEGSKA, per germline (reference sequence). V lost 5 bases, J lost 1 base, and 11 bases lay in between. The CDR3 loop is CSALPFVQETQYF. The CDR3 region has the DNA TGCAGTGCTCTCCCATTTGTCCAAGAGACCCAGTACTTC.